This TCR beta chain was obtained from a study of cytomegalovirus exposure and HLA in healthy donors. Study results and limitations: Later analysis identified a missense DCLRE1C variant that was linked to TCR beta V- and J-gene trimming.

The PCR ran on 60 Vbeta and 13 Jbeta primers. The repertoire was sequenced with immunoSEQ multiplex PCR; TCRdb's copy has only in-frame clones and lacks some. Here the sample spans about 120,000 clones, 65% to 80% being singletons. Remarks on this clone: Its cognate antigen is unknown.

CDR1 and CDR2 from the germline V gene are MGHRA and YSYEKL. The CDR3 consists of 13 residues. V lost 4 bases, J lost 5 bases, and 11 bases lay in between. The sequence derives from a woman aged 40 to 50 in good health and CMV-seropositive. The chain recombines TRBV4-1 with TRBJ2-5, with D tentatively TRBD2 (5 bases). The sequencing sample was made of PBMCs. The chain's CDR3 is CASSLQRGETQYF. The CDR3 coding sequence is TGCGCCAGCAGCCTCCAAAGAGGGGAGACCCAGTACTTC.